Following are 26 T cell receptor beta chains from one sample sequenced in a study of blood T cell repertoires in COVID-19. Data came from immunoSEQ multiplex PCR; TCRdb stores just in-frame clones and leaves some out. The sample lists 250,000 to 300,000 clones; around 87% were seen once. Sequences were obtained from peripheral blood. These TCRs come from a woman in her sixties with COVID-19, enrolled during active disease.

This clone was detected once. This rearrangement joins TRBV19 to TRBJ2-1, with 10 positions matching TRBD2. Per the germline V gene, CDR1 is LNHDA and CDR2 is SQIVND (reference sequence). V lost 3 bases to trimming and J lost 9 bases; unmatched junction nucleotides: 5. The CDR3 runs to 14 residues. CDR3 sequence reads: CASSIQREGREQFF. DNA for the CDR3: TGTGCCAGTAGTATCCAGCGGGAGGGGCGTGAGCAGTTCTTC.

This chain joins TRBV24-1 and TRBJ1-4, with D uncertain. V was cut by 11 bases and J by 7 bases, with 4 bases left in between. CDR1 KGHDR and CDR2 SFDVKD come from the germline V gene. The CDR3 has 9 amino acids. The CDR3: CARPEKLFF. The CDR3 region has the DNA TGTGCCAGGCCTGAAAAACTGTTTTTT.

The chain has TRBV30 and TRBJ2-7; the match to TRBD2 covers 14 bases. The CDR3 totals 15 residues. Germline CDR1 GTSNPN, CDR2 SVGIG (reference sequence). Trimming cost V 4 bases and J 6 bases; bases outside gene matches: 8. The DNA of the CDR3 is TGTGCCTGGACCTGGCCGGGACTAGCGGGAGTCGAGCAGTACTTC. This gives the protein CAWTWPGLAGVEQYF.

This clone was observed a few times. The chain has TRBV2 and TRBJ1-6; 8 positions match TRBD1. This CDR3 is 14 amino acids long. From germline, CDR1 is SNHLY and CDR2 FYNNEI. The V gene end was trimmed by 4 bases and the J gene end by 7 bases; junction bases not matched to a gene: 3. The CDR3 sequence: CASSVNRGNSPLHF. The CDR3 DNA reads TGTGCCAGCAGTGTAAACAGGGGGAATTCACCCCTCCACTTT.

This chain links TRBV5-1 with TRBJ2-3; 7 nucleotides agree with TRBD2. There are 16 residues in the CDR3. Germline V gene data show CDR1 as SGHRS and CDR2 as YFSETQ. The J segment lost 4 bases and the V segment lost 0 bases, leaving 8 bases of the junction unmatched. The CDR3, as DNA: TGCGCCAGCAGCTTGGCCGCTAGCGGCGAGGCAGATACGCAGTATTTT. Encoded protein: CASSLAASGEADTQYF.

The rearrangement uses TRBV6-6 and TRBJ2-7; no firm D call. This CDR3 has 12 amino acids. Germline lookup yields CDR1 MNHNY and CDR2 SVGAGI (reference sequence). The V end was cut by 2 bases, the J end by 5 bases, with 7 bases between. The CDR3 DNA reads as TGTGCCAGCAGTTACGACGGAGACGAGCAGTACTTC. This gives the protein CASSYDGDEQYF.

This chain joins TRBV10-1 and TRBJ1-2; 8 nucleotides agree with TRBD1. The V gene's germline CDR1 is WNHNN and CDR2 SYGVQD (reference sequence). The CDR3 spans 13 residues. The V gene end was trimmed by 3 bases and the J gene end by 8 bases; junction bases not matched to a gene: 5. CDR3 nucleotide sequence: TGCGCCAGCAGTGAATTACAGGGGGAAGGCTACACCTTC. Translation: CASSELQGEGYTF.

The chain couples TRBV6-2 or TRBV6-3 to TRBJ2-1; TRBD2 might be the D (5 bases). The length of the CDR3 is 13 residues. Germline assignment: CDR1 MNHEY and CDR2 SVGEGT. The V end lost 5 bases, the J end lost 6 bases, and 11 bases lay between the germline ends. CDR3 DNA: TGTGCCAGCAGTCGAGGACTCTCCAATGAGCAGTTCTTC. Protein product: CASSRGLSNEQFF.

CDR3 coding DNA: TGTGCCAGCAGTGAATCCGGGACTCCTTATAATGAGCAGTTCTTC. Protein product: CASSESGTPYNEQFF. The rearrangement links TRBV6-1 to TRBJ2-1; D perhaps matches TRBD2 (6 bases). Between the trimmed V and J ends, which lost 2 bases and 7 bases, there was a span of 15 bases. The germline CDR1 and CDR2 sequences are MNHNS and SASEGT. The CDR3 is 15 amino acids.

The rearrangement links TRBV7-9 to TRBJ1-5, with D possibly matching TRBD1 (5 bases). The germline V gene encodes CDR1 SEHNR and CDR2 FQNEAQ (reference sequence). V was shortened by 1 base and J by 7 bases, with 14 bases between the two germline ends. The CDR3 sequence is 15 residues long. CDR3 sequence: CASSLGVGGEQPQHF. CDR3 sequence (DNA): TGTGCCAGCAGCTTAGGGGTCGGGGGAGAGCAGCCCCAGCATTTT. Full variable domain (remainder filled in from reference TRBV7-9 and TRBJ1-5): DTGVSQNPRHKITKRGQNVTFRCDPISEHNRLYWYRQTLGQGPEFLTYFQNEAQLEKSRLLSDRFSAERPKGSFSTLEIQRTEQGDSAMYLCASSLGVGGEQPQHFGDGTRLSIL.

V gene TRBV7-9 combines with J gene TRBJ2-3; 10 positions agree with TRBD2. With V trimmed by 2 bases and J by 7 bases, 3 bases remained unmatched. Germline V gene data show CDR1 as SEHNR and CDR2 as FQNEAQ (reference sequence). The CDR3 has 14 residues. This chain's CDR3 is CASSLLAGAYTQYF. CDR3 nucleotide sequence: TGTGCCAGCAGCTTACTAGCGGGAGCCTATACGCAGTATTTT.

Here the CDR3 reads CATRGIETYEQYF. The CDR3 DNA follows: TGTGCCACACGGGGGATAGAAACCTACGAGCAGTACTTC. The gene calls are TRBV10-3 and TRBJ2-7, with D possibly TRBD2 on 6 matching bases. From germline, CDR1 is ENHRY and CDR2 SYGVKD. V was cut by 10 bases and J by 2 bases, with 15 bases left in between. The CDR3 totals 13 residues.

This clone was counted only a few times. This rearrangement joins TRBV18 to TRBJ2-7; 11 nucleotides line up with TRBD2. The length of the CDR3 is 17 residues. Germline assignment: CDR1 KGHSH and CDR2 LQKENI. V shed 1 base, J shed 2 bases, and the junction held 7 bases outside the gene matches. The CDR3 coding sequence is TGTGCCAGCTCACCACAAAAGCCGGGACTAGCGGCCTACGAGCAGTACTTC. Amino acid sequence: CASSPQKPGLAAYEQYF.

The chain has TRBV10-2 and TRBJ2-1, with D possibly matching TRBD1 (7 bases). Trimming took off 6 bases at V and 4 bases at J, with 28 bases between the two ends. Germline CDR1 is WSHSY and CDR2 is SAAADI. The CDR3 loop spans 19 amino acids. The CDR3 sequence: CASRARQGTKAGSYNEQFF. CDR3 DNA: TGCGCCAGCAGGGCTAGACAGGGCACAAAGGCGGGGTCATACAATGAGCAGTTCTTC.

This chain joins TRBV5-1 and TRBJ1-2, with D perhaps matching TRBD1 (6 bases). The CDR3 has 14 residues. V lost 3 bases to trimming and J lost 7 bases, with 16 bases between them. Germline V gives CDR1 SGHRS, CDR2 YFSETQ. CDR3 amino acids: CASSSVGATVGYTF. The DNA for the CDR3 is TGCGCCAGCAGCTCCGTGGGGGCGACTGTTGGCTACACCTTC.

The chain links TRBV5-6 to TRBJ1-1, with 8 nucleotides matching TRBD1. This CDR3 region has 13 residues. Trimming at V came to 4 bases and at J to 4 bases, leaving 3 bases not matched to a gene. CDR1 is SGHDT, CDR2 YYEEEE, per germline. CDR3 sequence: CASSRTGGTEAFF. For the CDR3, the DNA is TGTGCCAGCAGCCGAACAGGGGGCACTGAAGCTTTCTTT.

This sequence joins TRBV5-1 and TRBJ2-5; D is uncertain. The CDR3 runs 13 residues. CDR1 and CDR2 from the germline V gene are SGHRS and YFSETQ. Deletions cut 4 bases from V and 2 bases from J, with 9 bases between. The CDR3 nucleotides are TGCGCCAGCAGCACCCAGGTTCAAGAGACCCAGTACTTC. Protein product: CASSTQVQETQYF.

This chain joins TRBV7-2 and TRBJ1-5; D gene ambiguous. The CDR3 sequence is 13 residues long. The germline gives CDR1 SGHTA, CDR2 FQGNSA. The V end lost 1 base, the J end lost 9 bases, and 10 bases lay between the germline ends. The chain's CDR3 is CASSLDFSGPQHF. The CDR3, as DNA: TGTGCCAGCAGCTTAGATTTTTCAGGGCCCCAGCATTTT.

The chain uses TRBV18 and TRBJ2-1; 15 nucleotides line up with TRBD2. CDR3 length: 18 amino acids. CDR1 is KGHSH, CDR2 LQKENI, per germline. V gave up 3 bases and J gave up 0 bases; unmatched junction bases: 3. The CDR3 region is CASSPGTSGGSSYNEQFF. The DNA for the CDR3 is TGTGCCAGCTCACCCGGGACTAGCGGGGGGAGCTCCTACAATGAGCAGTTCTTC.

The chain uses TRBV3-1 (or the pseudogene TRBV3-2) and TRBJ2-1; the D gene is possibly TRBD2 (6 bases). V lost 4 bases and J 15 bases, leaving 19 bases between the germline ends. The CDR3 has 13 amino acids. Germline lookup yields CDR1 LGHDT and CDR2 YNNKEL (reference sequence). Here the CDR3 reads CASSPGTEGFRFF. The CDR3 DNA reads TGTGCCAGCAGCCCCGGGACTGAGGGTTTTCGGTTCTTC.

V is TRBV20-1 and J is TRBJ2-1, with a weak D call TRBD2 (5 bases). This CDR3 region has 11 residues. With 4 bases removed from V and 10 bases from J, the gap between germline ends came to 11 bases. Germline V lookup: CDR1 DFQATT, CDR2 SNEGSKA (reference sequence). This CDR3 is CSAIEGREQFF. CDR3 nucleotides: TGCAGTGCTATTGAGGGCAGGGAGCAGTTCTTC.

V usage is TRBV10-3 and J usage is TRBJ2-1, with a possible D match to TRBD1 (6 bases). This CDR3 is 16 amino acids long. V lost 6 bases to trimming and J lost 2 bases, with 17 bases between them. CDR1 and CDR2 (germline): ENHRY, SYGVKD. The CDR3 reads CAIRDGVQGTYNEQFF. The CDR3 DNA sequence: TGTGCCATCAGGGATGGGGTACAGGGTACCTACAATGAGCAGTTCTTC.

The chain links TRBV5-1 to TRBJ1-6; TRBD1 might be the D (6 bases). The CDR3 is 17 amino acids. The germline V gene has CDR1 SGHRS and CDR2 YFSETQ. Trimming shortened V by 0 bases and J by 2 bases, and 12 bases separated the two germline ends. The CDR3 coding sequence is TGCGCCAGCAGCTTGGAAGCAGGGGAGACCTATAATTCACCCCTCCACTTT. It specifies CASSLEAGETYNSPLHF.

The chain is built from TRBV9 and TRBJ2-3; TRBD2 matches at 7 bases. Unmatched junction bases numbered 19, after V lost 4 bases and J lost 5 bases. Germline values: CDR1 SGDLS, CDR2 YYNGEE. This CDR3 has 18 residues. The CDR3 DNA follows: TGTGCCAGCAGCCCCCCGACTGGGCCGGGACTACAAGTAGATACGCAGTATTTT. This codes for CASSPPTGPGLQVDTQYF.

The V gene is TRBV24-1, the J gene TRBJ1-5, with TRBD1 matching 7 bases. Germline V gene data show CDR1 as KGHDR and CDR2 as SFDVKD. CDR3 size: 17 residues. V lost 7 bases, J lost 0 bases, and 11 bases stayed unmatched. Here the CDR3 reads CATRTWGQLPSNQPQHF. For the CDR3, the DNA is TGTGCCACCAGGACCTGGGGACAGTTACCTAGCAATCAGCCCCAGCATTTT.

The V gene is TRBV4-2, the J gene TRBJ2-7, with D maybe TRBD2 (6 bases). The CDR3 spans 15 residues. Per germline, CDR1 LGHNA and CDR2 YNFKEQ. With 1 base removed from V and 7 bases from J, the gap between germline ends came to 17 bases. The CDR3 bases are TGTGCCAGCAGCCAAGGGGGCGGGGATGACCCGGAGCAGTACTTC. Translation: CASSQGGGDDPEQYF.